Sequencing of this TCR beta chain was carried out in a study of follicular helper T cells after annual influenza vaccination. Study-wide context: For some subjects, blood spans the 2013-2014, 2014-2015 and 2015-2016 annual vaccinations.

V shed 8 bases and J 2 bases; nucleotides not matched to a gene: 4. Germline loops: CDR1 MDHEN, CDR2 SYDVKM. The CDR3 loop spans 14 amino acids. Survey level resolution was used for TCRB sequencing. Measured with immunoSEQ multiplex PCR; TCRdb has only the in-frame clones, and not every one. The table lists 12,000 to 15,000 clones, about four fifths of them singletons. Overall study results and limits: Change in circulating plasmablasts correlated with ICOS+CD38+ cTfh clonality change.

A note on this clone: Its antigen is not known.

Time point in this sample: 2014-2015 season, 7 days after vaccination. Sorted cTfh were non-naive CD4+CXCR5+PD-1+, either ICOS+CD38+ or ICOS-CD38-. Specimen: CXCR5+ CD38- circulating T follicular helper cells from blood, collected 7 days after influenza vaccination. Subset denoted: circulating Tfh, non-naive CD4+CXCR5+PD-1+ (ICOS+CD38+ or ICOS-CD38-). The receptor was derived from an adult who received the influenza vaccine. The genes are TRBV28 and TRBJ1-5; TRBD1 agrees at 9 bases. The CDR3 protein is CASGQGSRNQPQHF. CDR3 in DNA: TGTGCCAGCGGACAGGGGAGTCGCAATCAGCCCCAGCATTTT.